This TCR beta chain was captured in a study of T cells after yellow fever vaccination. Comments on this clonotype: Antigen unknown.

Overall study findings and caveats: When the response was secondary, it was weaker but reached its peak faster, day 5 versus 15.

TCRdb re-derived calls from the 5' RACE reads in MiXCR, one entry per CDR3 protein. The data show 250,000 to 400,000 distinct CDR3 sequences, roughly 3.9% seen once. The CDR3 has 13 amino acids. Germline CDR1 SGHRS, CDR2 YFSETQ. Trimming cost V 2 bases and J 8 bases; bases outside gene matches: 3. The sequences come from PBMCs, collected 5 days after the yellow fever booster vaccination. This chain connects TRBV5-1 to TRBJ2-1; 8 nucleotides line up with TRBD2. The source is a young man who received the YFV17D yellow fever vaccine. CDR3 sequence reads: CASSFSGVHEQFF. CDR3 DNA: TGCGCCAGCAGCTTTAGCGGGGTTCATGAGCAGTTCTTC.